This TCR beta chain was identified in a study of cytomegalovirus exposure and HLA in healthy donors. Study details: Genotyping of more than 300 donors showed that approximately 83% belonged to the Caucasian-associated ancestry cluster.

Primers: 60 Vbeta forward and 13 Jbeta reverse. Generated by immunoSEQ multiplex PCR, the TCRdb table keeps only in-frame clones and is missing some. The sample lists about 98,000 clones, about 81% occurring once. The V end lost 2 bases, the J end lost 3 bases, and 11 bases lay between the germline ends. The CDR3 sequence is 14 residues long. Germline V gene lookup returns CDR1 SGHDN and CDR2 FVKESK. The sample was PBMCs. The TCR originated in a man aged 35-49 years in good health and CMV-seronegative. The rearrangement uses TRBV14 and TRBJ2-7, with D hard to call. CDR3 nucleotides: TGTGCCAGCAGCCAACACGGAGATTACTACGAGCAGTACTTC. Amino acid sequence: CASSQHGDYYEQYF.